This record covers a single T cell receptor (beta chain). Its target is unknown. This entry comes from a study of cytomegalovirus exposure and HLA in healthy donors. J gave up 3 bases and V 4 bases, and 8 bases lay outside the gene matches. The germline CDR1 and CDR2 sequences are MDHEN and SYDVKM. CDR3 length: 16 amino acids. The PCR used 60 Vbeta and 13 Jbeta primers. Method: immunoSEQ multiplex PCR; TCRdb's copy keeps in-frame clones and lacks some. The sample shows approximately 84,000 clones, about 68% of them seen only once. General study findings and limits: Reportedly, HLA-A and HLA-B alleles of most subjects were accurately predicted from TCR beta. In vitro checks showed that three CMV-associated chains really do target CMV antigens.

Sequenced: PBMCs. This rearrangement joins TRBV28 to TRBJ1-5, with 8 bases aligning to TRBD1. The sequence came from a man aged 35-49 years in good health and CMV-seropositive. CDR3 bases: TGTGCCAGCAGTTCTTCAGGGGGCGCTTACAATCAGCCCCAGCATTTT. This sequence encodes CASSSSGGAYNQPQHF.